This T cell receptor beta chain was sequenced for a study of blood T cell repertoires in COVID-19. Study processing details: Reference gene primer amplification gave estimated nucleated cell counts. Generated by immunoSEQ multiplex PCR, the TCRdb table keeps only in-frame clones and is missing some. V, J and clone size were drawn from that table, and D and trimming were deduced from the DNA. The table shows about 140,000 clones, with more than 60% occurring only once. CDR3 size: 15 residues. CDR1 is GTSNPN and CDR2 is SVGIG in the germline V gene (reference sequence). Trimming removed 4 bases from V and 0 bases from J, with 13 bases in between.

V gene TRBV30 combines with J gene TRBJ1-3, with D hard to call. Sequenced: peripheral blood. The clonotype was recovered from a man older than 75 with acute or convalescent COVID-19. CDR3 loop: CAWTKDSYSGNTIYF. The CDR3 DNA reads TGTGCCTGGACCAAGGACTCTTACTCTGGAAACACCATATATTTT.